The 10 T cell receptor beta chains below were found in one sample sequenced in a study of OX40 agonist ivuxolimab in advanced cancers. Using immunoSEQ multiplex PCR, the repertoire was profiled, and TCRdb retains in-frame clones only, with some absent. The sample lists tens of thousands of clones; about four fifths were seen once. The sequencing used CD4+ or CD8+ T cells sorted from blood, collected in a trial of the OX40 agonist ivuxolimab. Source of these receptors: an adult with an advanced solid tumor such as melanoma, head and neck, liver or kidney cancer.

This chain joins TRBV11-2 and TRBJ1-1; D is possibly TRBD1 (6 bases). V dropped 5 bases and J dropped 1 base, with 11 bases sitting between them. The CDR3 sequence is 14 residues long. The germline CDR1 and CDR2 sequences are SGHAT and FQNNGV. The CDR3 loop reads CASSRQTGNTEAFF. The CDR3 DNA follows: TGTGCCAGCAGCCGGCAGACAGGGAACACTGAAGCTTTCTTT. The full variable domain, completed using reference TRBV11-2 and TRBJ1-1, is EAGVAQSPRYKIIEKRQSVAFWCNPISGHATLYWYQQILGQGPKLLIQFQNNGVVDDSQLPKDRFSAERLKGVDSTLKIQPAKLEDSAVYLCASSRQTGNTEAFFGQGTRLTVV.

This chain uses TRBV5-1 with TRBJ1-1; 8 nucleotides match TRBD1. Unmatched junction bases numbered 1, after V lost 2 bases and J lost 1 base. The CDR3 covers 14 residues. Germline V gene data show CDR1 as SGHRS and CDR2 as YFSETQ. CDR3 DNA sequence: TGCGCCAGCAGCTTTGGACAGGGGAACACTGAAGCTTTCTTT. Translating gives CASSFGQGNTEAFF.

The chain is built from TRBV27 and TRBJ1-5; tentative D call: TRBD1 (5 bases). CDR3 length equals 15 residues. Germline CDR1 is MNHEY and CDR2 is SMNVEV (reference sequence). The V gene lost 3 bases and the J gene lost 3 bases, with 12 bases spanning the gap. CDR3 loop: CASSFRGLINQPQHF. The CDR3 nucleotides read TGTGCCAGCAGTTTTAGGGGACTGATCAATCAGCCCCAGCATTTT.

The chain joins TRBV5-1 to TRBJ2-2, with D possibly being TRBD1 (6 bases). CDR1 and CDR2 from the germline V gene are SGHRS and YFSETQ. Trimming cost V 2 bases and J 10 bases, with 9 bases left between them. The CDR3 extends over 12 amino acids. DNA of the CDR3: TGCGCCAGCAGCTTACAGGGCCAGGAGCTGTTTTTT. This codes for CASSLQGQELFF.

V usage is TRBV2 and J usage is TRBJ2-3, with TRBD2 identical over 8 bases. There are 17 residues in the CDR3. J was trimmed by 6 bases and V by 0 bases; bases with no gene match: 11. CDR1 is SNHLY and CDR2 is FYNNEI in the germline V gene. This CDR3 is CASSEAGLGGADDTQYF. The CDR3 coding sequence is TGTGCCAGCAGTGAAGCGGGTCTCGGGGGGGCCGACGATACGCAGTATTTT.

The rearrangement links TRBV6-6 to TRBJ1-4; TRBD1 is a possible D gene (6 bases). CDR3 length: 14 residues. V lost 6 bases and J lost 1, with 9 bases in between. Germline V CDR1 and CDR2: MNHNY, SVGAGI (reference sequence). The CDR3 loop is CASSPRGTNEKLFF. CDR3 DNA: TGTGCCAGCAGCCCCAGGGGAACTAATGAAAAACTGTTTTTT.

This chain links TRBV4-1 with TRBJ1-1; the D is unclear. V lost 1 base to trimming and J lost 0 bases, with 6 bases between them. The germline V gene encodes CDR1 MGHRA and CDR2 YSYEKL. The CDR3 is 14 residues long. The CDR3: CASSQALLNTEAFF. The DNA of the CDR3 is TGCGCCAGCAGCCAAGCCCTTTTGAACACTGAAGCTTTCTTT.

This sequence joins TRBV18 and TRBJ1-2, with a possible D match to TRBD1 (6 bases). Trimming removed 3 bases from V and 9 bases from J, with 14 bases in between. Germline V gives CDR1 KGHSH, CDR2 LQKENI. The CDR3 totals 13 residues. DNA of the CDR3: TGTGCCAGCTCACCCGGACAGAGCTCGAGCTACACCTTC. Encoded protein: CASSPGQSSSYTF.

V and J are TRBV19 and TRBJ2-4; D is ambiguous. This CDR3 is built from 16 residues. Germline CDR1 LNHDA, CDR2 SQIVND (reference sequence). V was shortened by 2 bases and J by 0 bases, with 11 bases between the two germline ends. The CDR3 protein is CASSISQSTAKNIQYF. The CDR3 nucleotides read TGTGCCAGTAGTATAAGTCAGTCGACAGCCAAAAACATTCAGTACTTC.

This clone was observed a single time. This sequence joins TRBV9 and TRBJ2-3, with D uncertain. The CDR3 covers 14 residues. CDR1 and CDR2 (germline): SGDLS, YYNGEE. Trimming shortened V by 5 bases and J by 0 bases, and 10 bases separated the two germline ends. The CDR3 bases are TGTGCCAGCAGGGGTCAGCTCAGCACAGATACGCAGTATTTT. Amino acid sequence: CASRGQLSTDTQYF.